These 8 T cell receptor beta chains originate from one sample sequenced in a study of cytomegalovirus exposure and HLA in healthy donors. In the PCR, 60 Vbeta and 13 Jbeta primers were used. Assay used: immunoSEQ multiplex PCR; TCRdb lists only in-frame clones, some missing. This sample carries around 160,000 clones, 80% to 85% of them seen once, and the ten largest clones take over 1.5%. The material sequenced was PBMCs. These receptors all come from a woman between 18 and 29 years old in good health and CMV-seronegative.

The rearrangement uses TRBV5-4 and TRBJ1-2; 7 positions agree with TRBD1. Germline-derived CDR1 and CDR2 are SGHNT and YYREEE (reference sequence). The CDR3 runs 14 residues. With 4 bases clipped from V and 3 bases from J, the junction kept 6 bases outside the gene matches. CDR3 DNA: TGTGCCAGCAGCGGAAACAGGGGTGACTATGGCTACACCTTC. Residues: CASSGNRGDYGYTF. Combining the CDR3 with reference TRBV5-4 and TRBJ1-2 gives the whole variable domain ETGVTQSPTHLIKTRGQQVTLRCSSQSGHNTVSWYQQALGQGPQFIFQYYREEENGRGNFPPRFSGLQFPNYSSELNVNALELDDSALYLCASSGNRGDYGYTFGSGTRLTVV.

The table lists this clone with a few counts. The chain carries TRBV4-1 and TRBJ1-3; 8 bases agree with TRBD1. This CDR3 comprises 18 residues. Germline V gene sequence: CDR1 MGHRA, CDR2 YSYEKL. Trimming removed 3 bases from V and 0 bases from J; junction bases left unmatched: 10. The CDR3: CASSQQGQGVPSGNTIYF. The CDR3 DNA follows: TGCGCCAGCAGCCAGCAAGGACAGGGTGTGCCCTCTGGAAACACCATATATTTT.

This sequence joins TRBV5-5 and TRBJ1-1; the D gene is possibly TRBD1 (5 bases). V was trimmed by 2 bases and J by 5 bases, leaving 16 bases between them. The CDR3 extends over 15 amino acids. Germline V gene lookup returns CDR1 SGHKS and CDR2 YYEKEE (reference sequence). DNA for the CDR3: TGTGCCAGCAGCTTTTCATCGTCCGGGGGGACTGAAGCTTTCTTT. Protein product: CASSFSSSGGTEAFF.

This clone came up a few times. The chain is built from TRBV7-2 and TRBJ1-5; no firm D call. The CDR3 is 15 residues long. Germline assignment: CDR1 SGHTA and CDR2 FQGNSA. V dropped 3 bases and J dropped 6 bases, with 15 bases sitting between them. The CDR3 nucleotides are TGTGCCAGCAGCTTTTCTCGCGACACATCTCAGCCCCAGCATTTT. The encoded protein is CASSFSRDTSQPQHF.

The chain combines TRBV5-1 with TRBJ1-1; no firm D call. The CDR3 is 14 amino acids. V was clipped by 4 bases and J by 5 bases, with 15 bases between them. Germline CDR1 and CDR2: SGHRS and YFSETQ. The CDR3 loop reads CASSPLTSNTEAFF. For the CDR3, the DNA is TGCGCCAGCAGCCCTTTAACCAGTAATACTGAAGCTTTCTTT.

The V and J genes are TRBV7-2 and TRBJ1-2; TRBD1 agrees at 8 bases. Germline V lookup: CDR1 SGHTA, CDR2 FQGNSA. After removal of 5 bases from V and 6 bases from J, the junction contained 11 bases not matched to a gene. This CDR3 region has 15 residues. The CDR3 loop is CASSKGQARSDGYTF. DNA of the CDR3: TGTGCCAGCAGCAAGGGACAGGCCCGCTCTGATGGCTACACCTTC.

This clone was picked up a small number of times. The rearrangement links TRBV18 to TRBJ2-6; no clear D gene. Germline CDR1 is KGHSH and CDR2 is LQKENI. V was trimmed by 0 bases and J by 15 bases, leaving 9 bases between them. This CDR3 has 12 residues. The CDR3 protein is CASSPPKGGLTF. The CDR3 DNA follows: TGTGCCAGCTCACCACCCAAAGGCGGCCTGACTTTC.

V gene TRBV5-1 combines with J gene TRBJ2-6; tentatively, D is TRBD1 (5 bases). With 4 bases removed from V and 0 bases from J, the gap between germline ends came to 11 bases. Per the germline V gene, CDR1 is SGHRS and CDR2 is YFSETQ. The CDR3 spans 16 residues. The DNA of the CDR3 is TGCGCCAGCAGCGCGACAGTCGCCTCTGGGGCCAACGTCCTGACTTTC. Its protein is CASSATVASGANVLTF.